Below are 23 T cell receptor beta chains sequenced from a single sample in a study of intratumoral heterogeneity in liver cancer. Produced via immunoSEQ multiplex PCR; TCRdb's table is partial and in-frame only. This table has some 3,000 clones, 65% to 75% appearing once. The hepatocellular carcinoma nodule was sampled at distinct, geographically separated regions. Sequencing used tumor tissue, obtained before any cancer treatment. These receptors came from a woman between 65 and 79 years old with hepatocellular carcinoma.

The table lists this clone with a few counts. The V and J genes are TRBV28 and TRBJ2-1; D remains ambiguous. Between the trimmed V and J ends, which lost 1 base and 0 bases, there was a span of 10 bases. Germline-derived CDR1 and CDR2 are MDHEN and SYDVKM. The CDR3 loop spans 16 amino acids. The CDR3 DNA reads TGTGCCAGCAGTTTATTCGGTAGAAGCTCCTACAATGAGCAGTTCTTC. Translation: CASSLFGRSSYNEQFF.

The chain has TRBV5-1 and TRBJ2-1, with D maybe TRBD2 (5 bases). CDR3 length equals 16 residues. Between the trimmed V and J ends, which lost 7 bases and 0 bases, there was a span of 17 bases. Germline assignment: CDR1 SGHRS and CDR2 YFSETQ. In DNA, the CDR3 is TGCGCCAGCGGACTTAGGACTGAAAGCTCCTACAATGAGCAGTTCTTC. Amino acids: CASGLRTESSYNEQFF.

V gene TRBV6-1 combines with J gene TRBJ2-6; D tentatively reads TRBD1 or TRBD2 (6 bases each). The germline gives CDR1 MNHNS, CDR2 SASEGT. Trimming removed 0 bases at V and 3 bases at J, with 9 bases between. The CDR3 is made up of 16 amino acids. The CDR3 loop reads CASSEAGGGGANVLTF. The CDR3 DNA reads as TGTGCCAGCAGTGAAGCCGGGGGCGGTGGGGCCAACGTCCTGACTTTC.

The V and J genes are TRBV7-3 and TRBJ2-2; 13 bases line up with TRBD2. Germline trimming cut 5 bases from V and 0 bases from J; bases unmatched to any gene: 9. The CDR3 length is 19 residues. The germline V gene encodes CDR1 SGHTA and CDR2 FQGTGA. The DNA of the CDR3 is TGTGCCAGCAGCCAGAGGACTAGCGGGAGAGCTACGAACACCGGGGAGCTGTTTTTT. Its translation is CASSQRTSGRATNTGELFF.

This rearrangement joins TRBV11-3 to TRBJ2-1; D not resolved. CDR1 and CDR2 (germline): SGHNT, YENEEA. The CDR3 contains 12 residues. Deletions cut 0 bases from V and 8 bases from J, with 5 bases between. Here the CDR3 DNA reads TGTGCCAGCAGCTTAGAAAGGGATGAGCAGTTCTTC. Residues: CASSLERDEQFF. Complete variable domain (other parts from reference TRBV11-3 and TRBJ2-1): EAGVVQSPRYKIIEKKQPVAFWCNPISGHNTLYWYLQNLGQGPELLIRYENEEAVDDSQLPKDRFSAERLKGVDSTLKIQPAELGDSAVYLCASSLERDEQFFGPGTRLTVL.

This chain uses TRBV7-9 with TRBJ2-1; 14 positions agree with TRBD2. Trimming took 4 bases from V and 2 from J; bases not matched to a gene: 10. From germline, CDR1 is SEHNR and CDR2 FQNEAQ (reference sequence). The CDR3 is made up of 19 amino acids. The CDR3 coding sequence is TGTGCCAGCAGCTCAGGACTAGCGGGAGGATTGGGGGCCTACAATGAGCAGTTCTTC. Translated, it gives CASSSGLAGGLGAYNEQFF.

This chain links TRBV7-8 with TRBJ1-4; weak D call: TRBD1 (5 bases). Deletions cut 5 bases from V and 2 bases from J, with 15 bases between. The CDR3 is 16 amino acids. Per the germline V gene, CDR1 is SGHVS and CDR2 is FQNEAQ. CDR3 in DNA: TGTGCCAGCAGCAAGCGCCAGGGCGCCACTAATGAAAAACTGTTTTTT. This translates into CASSKRQGATNEKLFF.

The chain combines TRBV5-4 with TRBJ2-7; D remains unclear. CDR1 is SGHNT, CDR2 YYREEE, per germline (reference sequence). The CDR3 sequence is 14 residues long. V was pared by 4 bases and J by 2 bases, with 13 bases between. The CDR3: CASSSLQNPYEQYF. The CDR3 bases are TGTGCCAGCAGCAGTCTCCAGAACCCCTACGAGCAGTACTTC.

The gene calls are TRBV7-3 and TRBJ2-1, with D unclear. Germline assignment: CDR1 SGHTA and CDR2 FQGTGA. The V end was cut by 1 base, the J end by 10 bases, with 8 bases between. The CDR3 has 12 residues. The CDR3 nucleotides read TGTGCCAGCAGCTTAAGCCGCGGCGAGCAGTTCTTC. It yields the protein CASSLSRGEQFF.

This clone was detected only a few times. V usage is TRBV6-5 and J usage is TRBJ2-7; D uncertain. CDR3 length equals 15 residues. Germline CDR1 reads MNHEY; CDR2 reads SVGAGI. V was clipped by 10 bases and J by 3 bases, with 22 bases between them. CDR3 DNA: TGTGCCACGACCTTCGTAGGCATGGGTGGCTACGAGCAGTACTTC. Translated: CATTFVGMGGYEQYF.

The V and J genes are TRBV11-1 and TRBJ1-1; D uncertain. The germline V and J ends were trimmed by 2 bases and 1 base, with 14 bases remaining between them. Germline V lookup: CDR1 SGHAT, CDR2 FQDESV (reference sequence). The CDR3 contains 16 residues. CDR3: CASSLRGDGPNTEAFF. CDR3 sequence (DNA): TGTGCCAGCAGCTTACGGGGTGATGGGCCGAACACTGAAGCTTTCTTT. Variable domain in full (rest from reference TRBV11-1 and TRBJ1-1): EAEVAQSPRYKITEKSQAVAFWCDPISGHATLYWYRQILGQGPELLVQFQDESVVDDSQLPKDRFSAERLKGVDSTLKIQPAELGDSAMYLCASSLRGDGPNTEAFFGQGTRLTVV.

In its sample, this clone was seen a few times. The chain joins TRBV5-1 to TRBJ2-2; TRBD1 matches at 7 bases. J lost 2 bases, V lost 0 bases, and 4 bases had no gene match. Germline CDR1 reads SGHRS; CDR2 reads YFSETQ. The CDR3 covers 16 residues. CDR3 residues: CASSLDPGGNTGELFF. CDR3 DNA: TGCGCCAGCAGCTTGGACCCAGGGGGAAACACCGGGGAGCTGTTTTTT.

The CDR3 DNA sequence: TGTGCCAGCAGGAGGGCTAGGTCCTACAATGAGCAGTTCTTC. Translation gives CASRRARSYNEQFF. J is TRBJ2-1 and V is TRBV6-5, with a weak D call TRBD2 (5 bases). This CDR3 contains 14 residues. Trimming took off 6 bases at V and 1 base at J, with 10 bases between the two ends. CDR1 is MNHEY and CDR2 is SVGAGI in the germline V gene.

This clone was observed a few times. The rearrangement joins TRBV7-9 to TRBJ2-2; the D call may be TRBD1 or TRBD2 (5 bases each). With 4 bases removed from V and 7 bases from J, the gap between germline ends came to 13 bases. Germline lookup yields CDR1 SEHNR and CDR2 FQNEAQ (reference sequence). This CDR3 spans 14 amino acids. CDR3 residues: CASSSGTDGGELFF. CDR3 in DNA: TGTGCCAGCAGCTCTGGGACGGATGGCGGGGAGCTGTTTTTT.

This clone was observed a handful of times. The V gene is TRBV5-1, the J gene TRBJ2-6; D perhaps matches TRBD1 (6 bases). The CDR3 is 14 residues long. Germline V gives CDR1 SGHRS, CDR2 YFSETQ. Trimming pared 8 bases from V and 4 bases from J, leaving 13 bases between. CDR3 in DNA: TGCGCCAGTAACAGGGCAGGCGGGGCCAACGTCCTGACTTTC. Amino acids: CASNRAGGANVLTF.

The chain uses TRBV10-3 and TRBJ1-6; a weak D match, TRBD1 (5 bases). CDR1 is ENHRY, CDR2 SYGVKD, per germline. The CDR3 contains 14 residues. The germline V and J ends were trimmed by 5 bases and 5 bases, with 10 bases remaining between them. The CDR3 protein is CAISRDGNNSPLHF. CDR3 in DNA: TGTGCCATCAGTCGGGACGGCAATAATTCACCCCTCCACTTT.

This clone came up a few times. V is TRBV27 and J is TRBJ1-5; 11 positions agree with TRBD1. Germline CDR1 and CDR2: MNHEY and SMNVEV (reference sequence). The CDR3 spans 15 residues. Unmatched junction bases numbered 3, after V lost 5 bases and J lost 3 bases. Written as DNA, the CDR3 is TGTGCCAGCAGTAGGACAGGGGGCTCCAATCAGCCCCAGCATTTT. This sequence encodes CASSRTGGSNQPQHF.

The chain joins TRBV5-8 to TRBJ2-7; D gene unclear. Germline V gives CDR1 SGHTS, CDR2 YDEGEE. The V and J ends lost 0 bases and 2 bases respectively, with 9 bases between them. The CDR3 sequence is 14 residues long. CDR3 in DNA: TGTGCCAGCAGCTTGGAGATGCCCCCCTACGAGCAGTACTTC. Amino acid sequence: CASSLEMPPYEQYF.

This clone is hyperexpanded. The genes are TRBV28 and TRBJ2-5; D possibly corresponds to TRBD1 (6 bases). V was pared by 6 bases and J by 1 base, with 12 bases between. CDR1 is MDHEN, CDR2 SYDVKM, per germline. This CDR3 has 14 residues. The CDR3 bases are TGTGCCAGCAGGACCGACAGGCCCCAAGAGACCCAGTACTTC. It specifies CASRTDRPQETQYF.

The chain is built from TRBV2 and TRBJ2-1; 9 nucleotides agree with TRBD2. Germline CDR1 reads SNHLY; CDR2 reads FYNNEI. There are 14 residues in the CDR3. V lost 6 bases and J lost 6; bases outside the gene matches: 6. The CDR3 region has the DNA TGTGCCAGCAGAACCGGGACTAGCTTCAATGAGCAGTTCTTC. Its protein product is CASRTGTSFNEQFF.

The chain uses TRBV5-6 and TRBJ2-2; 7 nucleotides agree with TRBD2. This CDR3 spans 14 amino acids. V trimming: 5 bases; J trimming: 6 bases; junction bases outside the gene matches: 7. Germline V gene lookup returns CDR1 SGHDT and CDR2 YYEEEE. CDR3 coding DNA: TGTGCCAGCAGTACCGCAGGGAGGGCCGGGGAGCTGTTTTTT. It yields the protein CASSTAGRAGELFF.

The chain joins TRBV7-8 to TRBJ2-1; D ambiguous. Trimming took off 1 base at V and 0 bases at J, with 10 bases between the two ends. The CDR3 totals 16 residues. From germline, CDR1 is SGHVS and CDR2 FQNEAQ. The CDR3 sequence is CASSLEGQSSYNEQFF. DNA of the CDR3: TGTGCCAGCAGCTTAGAAGGGCAGAGCTCCTACAATGAGCAGTTCTTC.

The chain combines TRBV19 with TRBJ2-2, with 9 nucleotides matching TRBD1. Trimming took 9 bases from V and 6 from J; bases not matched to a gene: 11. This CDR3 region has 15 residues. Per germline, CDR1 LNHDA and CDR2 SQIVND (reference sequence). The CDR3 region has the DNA TGTGCCAGCAAACCCGGGACAGGGTTGGCCGGGGAGCTGTTTTTT. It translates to CASKPGTGLAGELFF.